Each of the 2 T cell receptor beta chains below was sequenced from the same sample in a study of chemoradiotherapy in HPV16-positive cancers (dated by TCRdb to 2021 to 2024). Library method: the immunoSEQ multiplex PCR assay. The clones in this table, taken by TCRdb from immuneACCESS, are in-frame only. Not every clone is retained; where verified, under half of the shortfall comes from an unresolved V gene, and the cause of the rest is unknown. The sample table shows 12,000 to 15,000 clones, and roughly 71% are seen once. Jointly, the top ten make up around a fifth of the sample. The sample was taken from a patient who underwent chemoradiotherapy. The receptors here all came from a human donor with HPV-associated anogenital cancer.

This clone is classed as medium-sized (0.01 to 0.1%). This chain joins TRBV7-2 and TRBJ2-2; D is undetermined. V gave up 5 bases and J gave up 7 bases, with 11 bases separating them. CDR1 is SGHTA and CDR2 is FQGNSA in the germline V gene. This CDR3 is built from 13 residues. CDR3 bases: TGTGCCAGCAGCCCGATCCTAGTCGGGGAGCTGTTTTTT. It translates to CASSPILVGELFF.

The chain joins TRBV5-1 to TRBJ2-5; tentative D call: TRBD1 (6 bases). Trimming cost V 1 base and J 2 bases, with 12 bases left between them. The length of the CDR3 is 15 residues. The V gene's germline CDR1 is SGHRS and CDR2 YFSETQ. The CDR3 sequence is CASSLNGQGQETQYF. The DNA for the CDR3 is TGCGCCAGCAGCTTGAATGGCCAGGGGCAAGAGACCCAGTACTTC.